What follows are 24 T cell receptor beta chains derived from one specimen sequenced in a study of cytomegalovirus exposure and HLA in healthy donors. Primers: 60 Vbeta forward and 13 Jbeta reverse. Clones were read by immunoSEQ multiplex PCR, and TCRdb kept only the in-frame ones, dropping some. The table has about 120,000 clones, 55% to 75% seen once; the top ten hold nearly 9.5%. The sample was PBMCs. Receptors originate from a middle-aged woman in good health and CMV-seropositive.

V gene TRBV6-1 combines with J gene TRBJ2-7; D not resolved. V was trimmed by 5 bases and J by 2 bases, leaving 10 bases between them. This CDR3 comprises 13 residues. CDR1 and CDR2 from the germline V gene are MNHNS and SASEGT. The CDR3 sequence is CASSSTIPYEQYF. CDR3 nucleotides: TGTGCCAGCAGTTCTACGATACCCTACGAGCAGTACTTC.

This CDR3 reads CASSLAGTSGRPSEQYF. CDR3 sequence (DNA): TGTGCCAGCAGCTTAGCCGGGACTAGCGGGAGGCCCAGCGAGCAGTACTTC. The rearrangement joins TRBV7-9 to TRBJ2-7; 15 bases agree with TRBD2. Germline V gene sequence: CDR1 SEHNR, CDR2 FQNEAQ (reference sequence). With 0 bases clipped from V and 6 bases from J, the junction kept 6 bases outside the gene matches. The CDR3 runs to 17 residues.

The chain uses TRBV18 and TRBJ2-7; 8 nucleotides match TRBD1. Germline CDR1 and CDR2: KGHSH and LQKENI. The CDR3 is made up of 15 amino acids. Trimming cost V 8 bases and J 3 bases; bases outside gene matches: 12. CDR3 sequence (DNA): TGTGCCAGCACGCTCGGTGAGACAGGGGACTACGAGCAGTACTTC. Protein product: CASTLGETGDYEQYF.

In the case of this clone: Germline and junction disagree at one end, which may indicate a read error. Other DNA sequences in this specimen translate into the identical CDR3. DNA of the CDR3: TGCGCCTGGGACAGGGGGGCGCTCTTGGACACTGAAGCTTTCTTT. Translated: CAWDRGALLDTEAFF. The rearrangement joins TRBV30 to TRBJ1-1; the match to TRBD1 covers 11 bases. The CDR3 spans 15 residues. Germline values: CDR1 GTSNPN, CDR2 SVGIG (reference sequence).

This clone has more than one count but fewer than ten. This chain uses TRBV5-1 with TRBJ2-5; 11 positions agree with TRBD2. The V gene end was trimmed by 0 bases and the J gene end by 1 base; junction bases not matched to a gene: 2. Germline CDR1 is SGHRS and CDR2 is YFSETQ. The CDR3 is 16 amino acids. The CDR3 sequence is CASSLAGTSGQETQYF. The CDR3 nucleotides read TGCGCCAGCAGCTTGGCCGGGACTAGCGGCCAAGAGACCCAGTACTTC.

This clone was seen a few times. J is TRBJ1-3 and V is TRBV4-1, with D possibly TRBD1 on 5 matching bases. The CDR3 is 16 amino acids. The ends were cut back, 3 bases at V and 2 bases at J, with 14 bases in the middle. From germline, CDR1 is MGHRA and CDR2 YSYEKL. In nucleotides, the CDR3 is TGCGCCAGCAGCCACGGACAAGGGTCAACTGGAAACACCATATATTTT. Residues: CASSHGQGSTGNTIYF.

The chain carries TRBV6-5 and TRBJ1-3; no clear D. The CDR3 is made up of 15 amino acids. The germline V and J ends were trimmed by 6 bases and 4 bases, with 16 bases remaining between them. Germline loops: CDR1 MNHEY, CDR2 SVGAGI. This CDR3 reads CASSDVGIPGNTIYF. CDR3 DNA: TGTGCCAGCAGCGACGTCGGGATTCCAGGAAACACCATATATTTT.

V is TRBV19 and J is TRBJ1-3; D gene ambiguous. The CDR3 runs to 15 residues. CDR1 and CDR2 (germline): LNHDA, SQIVND (reference sequence). V lost 5 bases and J lost 0, with 11 bases in between. The CDR3 reads CASSGTTFSGNTIYF. CDR3 DNA: TGTGCCAGTAGTGGCACAACCTTCTCTGGAAACACCATATATTTT. The full variable domain, its missing parts supplied by reference TRBV19 and TRBJ1-3, is DGGITQSPKYLFRKEGQNVTLSCEQNLNHDAMYWYRQDPGQGLRLIYYSQIVNDFQKGDIAEGYSVSREKKESFPLTVTSAQKNPTAFYLCASSGTTFSGNTIYFGEGSWLTVV.

This chain connects TRBV7-9 to TRBJ1-1; possible D gene TRBD1, 6 bases. Germline V gives CDR1 SEHNR, CDR2 FQNEAQ (reference sequence). V lost 5 bases and J lost 11, with 12 bases in between. The CDR3 totals 11 residues. Written as DNA, the CDR3 is TGTGCCAGCAGCATCCGACAGGAGGCTTTCTTT. It is translated as CASSIRQEAFF.

This chain joins TRBV5-5 and TRBJ2-7, with D tentatively TRBD2 (6 bases). V gave up 6 bases and J gave up 3 bases, with 10 bases separating them. The germline V gene has CDR1 SGHKS and CDR2 YYEKEE (reference sequence). The CDR3 has 12 amino acids. The DNA of the CDR3 is TGTGCCAGCACCGCCGGGGGCTACGAGCAGTACTTC. Its protein is CASTAGGYEQYF.

This clone was counted only a few times. V and J are TRBV9 and TRBJ2-5, with 8 bases lining up with TRBD1. The CDR3 has 17 residues. Trimming cost V 3 bases and J 5 bases; bases outside gene matches: 15. Germline CDR1 SGDLS, CDR2 YYNGEE. CDR3 sequence: CASSAGVTSGGLETQYF. The CDR3 DNA is TGTGCCAGCAGCGCTGGGGTAACATCAGGGGGCCTGGAGACCCAGTACTTC.

The chain couples TRBV6-1 to TRBJ2-3, with D perhaps matching TRBD1 (6 bases). V shed 6 bases and J shed 3 bases, with 13 bases lying between them. The length of the CDR3 is 14 residues. Germline V gene data show CDR1 as MNHNS and CDR2 as SASEGT. CDR3 in DNA: TGTGCCAGCAGACTACAGGGAACTACAGATACGCAGTATTTT. Its protein is CASRLQGTTDTQYF.

This clone has only a few counts. The genes are TRBV19 and TRBJ2-2; weak D call: TRBD2 (6 bases). The CDR3 spans 14 residues. Germline V gene lookup returns CDR1 LNHDA and CDR2 SQIVND (reference sequence). Trimming removed 4 bases from V and 7 bases from J, with 13 bases in between. Here the CDR3 reads CASSSGTLGGELFF. The CDR3 DNA sequence: TGTGCCAGTAGTAGCGGGACGCTAGGCGGGGAGCTGTTTTTT.

The V call is TRBV5-4, the J call TRBJ2-3, with 11 nucleotides matching TRBD2. CDR3 size: 16 residues. V was pared by 4 bases and J by 3 bases, with 7 bases of the junction left unmatched. CDR1 is SGHNT, CDR2 YYREEE, per germline (reference sequence). The CDR3 loop is CASSRTLAGGTDTQYF. The CDR3 DNA is TGTGCCAGCAGCAGGACTCTAGCGGGAGGAACAGATACGCAGTATTTT. The full variable domain, completed using reference TRBV5-4 and TRBJ2-3, is ETGVTQSPTHLIKTRGQQVTLRCSSQSGHNTVSWYQQALGQGPQFIFQYYREEENGRGNFPPRFSGLQFPNYSSELNVNALELDDSALYLCASSRTLAGGTDTQYFGPGTRLTVL.

This clone was seen a handful of times. The rearrangement links TRBV19 to TRBJ2-7, with D possibly TRBD1 on 5 matching bases. CDR1 is LNHDA, CDR2 SQIVND, per germline (reference sequence). The CDR3 is 11 amino acids. Trimming removed 6 bases from V and 4 bases from J, with 7 bases in between. CDR3: CASRDNYEQYF. CDR3 in DNA: TGTGCCAGTAGGGACAATTACGAGCAGTACTTC. The full variable domain, with the rest looked up from reference TRBV19 and TRBJ2-7, is DGGITQSPKYLFRKEGQNVTLSCEQNLNHDAMYWYRQDPGQGLRLIYYSQIVNDFQKGDIAEGYSVSREKKESFPLTVTSAQKNPTAFYLCASRDNYEQYFGPGTRLTVT.

This chain connects TRBV28 to TRBJ2-3; 8 bases fit TRBD1. This CDR3 spans 15 amino acids. The trim removed 3 bases at V and 2 bases at J, leaving 4 bases unmatched. Germline V gene lookup returns CDR1 MDHEN and CDR2 SYDVKM. In DNA form, the CDR3 reads TGTGCCAGCAGTTTCGGGGACAGGACCACAGATACGCAGTATTTT. It translates to CASSFGDRTTDTQYF. The full variable domain, rest sourced from reference TRBV28 and TRBJ2-3, is DVKVTQSSRYLVKRTGEKVFLECVQDMDHENMFWYRQDPGLGLRLIYFSYDVKMKEKGDIPEGYSVSREKKERFSLILESASTNQTSMYLCASSFGDRTTDTQYFGPGTRLTVL.

This clone showed up just a few times. The V call is TRBV19, the J call TRBJ1-1; D is perhaps TRBD1 (6 bases). This CDR3 has 12 residues. Germline V CDR1 and CDR2: LNHDA, SQIVND (reference sequence). Trimming pared 1 base from V and 7 bases from J, leaving 7 bases between. As DNA, the CDR3 is TGTGCCAGTAGTATAGTGACAGGTGAAGCTTTCTTT. Encoded protein: CASSIVTGEAFF. The full variable domain, with the rest looked up from reference TRBV19 and TRBJ1-1, is DGGITQSPKYLFRKEGQNVTLSCEQNLNHDAMYWYRQDPGQGLRLIYYSQIVNDFQKGDIAEGYSVSREKKESFPLTVTSAQKNPTAFYLCASSIVTGEAFFGQGTRLTVV.

The chain uses TRBV27 and TRBJ1-1; D might be TRBD1 (5 bases). V shed 6 bases and J shed 4 bases, with 15 bases lying between them. The CDR3 has 14 residues. CDR1 and CDR2 from the germline V gene are MNHEY and SMNVEV (reference sequence). This CDR3 reads CASRQDKFITEAFF. Written as DNA, the CDR3 is TGTGCCAGCAGGCAGGACAAGTTTATCACTGAAGCTTTCTTT.

The count of this clone is one. V is TRBV21-1 and J is TRBJ2-1; the table's D call, TRBD2, was not checked against the DNA. TRBV21-1 is a pseudogene locus. The CDR3 contains 17 residues. The CDR3, as DNA: TGTGCCAGCAGCAAAGCGAAACCCCGGGAGGGTGAAAATGAGCAGTTCTTC. It is translated as CASSKAKPREGENEQFF.

J is TRBJ1-4 and V is TRBV2, with D maybe TRBD1 (5 bases). The ends were cut back, 6 bases at V and 4 bases at J, with 12 bases in the middle. The V gene's germline CDR1 is SNHLY and CDR2 FYNNEI. CDR3 length: 14 residues. The CDR3 is CASRRDSYNEKLFF. The CDR3 DNA follows: TGTGCCAGCAGGCGAGACAGCTATAATGAAAAACTGTTTTTT.

The chain has TRBV6-4 and TRBJ2-2; 7 bases line up with TRBD2. The CDR3 is made up of 14 amino acids. Germline lookup yields CDR1 MRHNA and CDR2 SNTAGT. V lost 3 bases and J lost 8; bases outside the gene matches: 6. In DNA form, the CDR3 reads TGTGCCAGCAGTGAAACTAGCGCGGTTGGGGAGCTGTTTTTT. Protein product: CASSETSAVGELFF.

V gene TRBV28 combines with J gene TRBJ1-1; D is perhaps TRBD1 (6 bases). Germline assignment: CDR1 MDHEN and CDR2 SYDVKM. V lost 5 bases to trimming and J lost 11 bases, with 15 bases between them. This CDR3 contains 12 residues. CDR3 sequence: CASSPTGCGAFF. CDR3 coding DNA: TGTGCCAGCAGTCCTACAGGGTGCGGCGCTTTCTTT.

The chain couples TRBV10-3 to TRBJ2-5; TRBD2 is a possible D gene (6 bases). Trimming left V 0 bases short and J 5 bases short, with 13 bases between. The CDR3 totals 15 residues. Germline CDR1 and CDR2: ENHRY and SYGVKD. The CDR3 nucleotides read TGTGCCATCAGTGAGTCTGGAGGGGCCTGGGAGACCCAGTACTTC. This gives the protein CAISESGGAWETQYF.

This clone was picked up a small number of times. The CDR3 coding sequence is TGTGCCTACGACAGGGTTGGTCACTGGGGCTCCTACGAGCAGTACTTC. It is translated as CAYDRVGHWGSYEQYF. This chain connects TRBV30 to TRBJ2-7; 7 bases are shared with TRBD1. The CDR3 has 16 amino acids. J was trimmed by 0 bases and V by 7 bases; bases with no gene match: 15. Per the germline V gene, CDR1 is GTSNPN and CDR2 is SVGIG (reference sequence).